Listed here are 3 T cell receptor beta chains from one sample, sequenced in a study of cytomegalovirus exposure and HLA in healthy donors. Primers included in the PCR were 60 Vbeta and 13 Jbeta primers. The data were produced by immunoSEQ multiplex PCR, yet TCRdb's version contains in-frame clones alone and is incomplete. The data show 150,000 to 200,000 clones, 65% to 85% seen once. The material sequenced was PBMCs. The receptors originated from a middle-aged woman in good health and CMV-seropositive.

The chain is built from TRBV25-1 and TRBJ1-6; perhaps TRBD1 as D (5 bases). The V gene lost 2 bases and the J gene lost 10 bases, with 15 bases spanning the gap. Germline CDR1 MGHDK, CDR2 SYGVNS. The CDR3 runs 15 residues. In nucleotides, the CDR3 is TGTGCCAGCAGTGAAGACAGTGCTTGGGGATCACCCCTCCACTTT. This encodes CASSEDSAWGSPLHF.

This clone was recorded once. The chain is built from TRBV4-3 and TRBJ2-1, with 7 bases lining up with TRBD1. Trimming at V came to 1 base and at J to 0 bases, leaving 12 bases not matched to a gene. The CDR3 loop spans 19 amino acids. Germline V CDR1 and CDR2: LGHNA, YSLEER. The CDR3 is CASSQVPRDSGDSYNEQFF. For the CDR3, the DNA is TGCGCCAGCAGCCAAGTCCCCCGGGACAGTGGTGACTCCTACAATGAGCAGTTCTTC.

The chain combines TRBV30 with TRBJ2-3, with D unclear. The CDR3 contains 14 residues. Germline CDR1 reads GTSNPN; CDR2 reads SVGIG (reference sequence). The V and J ends lost 0 bases and 2 bases respectively, with 9 bases between them. CDR3 sequence (DNA): TGTGCCTGGAGTGTACAGCTGTCCACAGATACGCAGTATTTT. This codes for CAWSVQLSTDTQYF.